These 27 T cell receptor beta chains were sequenced from one sample in a study of shared clonotypes between healthy human individuals. TCRdb keeps only in-frame clones here, not all; method: immunoSEQ multiplex PCR. The sample yields about 490,000 clones, approximately 79% seen once. Sequencing was performed on PBMCs. The receptors were sampled from a middle-aged woman in good health. Some clones in this sample may be carry-over from other donors' samples.

Regarding this clone: The junction does not match germline at one end; this may be a read error. The J gene is TRBJ1-3, the V gene TRBV6-6; unclear D gene. The CDR3 runs 13 residues. The germline CDR1 and CDR2 sequences are MNHNY and SVGAGI (reference sequence). The CDR3 region is CATSPAVGSTIYF. The CDR3, as DNA: TGTGCCACCTCTCCCGCGGTTGGAAGCACCATATATTTT.

The V call is TRBV5-1, the J call TRBJ2-5; possibly TRBD1 or TRBD2 for D (6 bases each). The germline V gene encodes CDR1 SGHRS and CDR2 YFSETQ. The CDR3 consists of 14 residues. V was trimmed by 2 bases and J by 1 base, leaving 9 bases between them. Here the CDR3 DNA reads TGCGCCAGCAGCTTTTCGGGGGCCCAAGAGACCCAGTACTTC. Protein: CASSFSGAQETQYF.

The rearrangement joins TRBV30 to TRBJ1-1; D unresolved. This CDR3 has 12 residues. With 2 bases removed from V and 0 bases from J, the gap between germline ends came to 4 bases. Germline values: CDR1 GTSNPN, CDR2 SVGIG (reference sequence). CDR3 DNA sequence: TGTGCCTGGAGTCGCATGAACACTGAAGCTTTCTTT. It specifies CAWSRMNTEAFF.

This chain connects TRBV18 to TRBJ1-1, with 8 bases aligning to TRBD1. The CDR3 totals 13 residues. With 6 bases clipped from V and 6 bases from J, the junction kept 6 bases outside the gene matches. Germline CDR1 and CDR2: KGHSH and LQKENI. CDR3 residues: CASSGGQDAEAFF. For the CDR3, the DNA is TGTGCCAGCTCGGGGGGACAGGACGCTGAAGCTTTCTTT.

The rearrangement uses TRBV28 and TRBJ2-2, with no clear D. Germline lookup yields CDR1 MDHEN and CDR2 SYDVKM. Trimming removed 5 bases from V and 7 bases from J, with 20 bases in between. The CDR3 runs to 16 residues. As DNA, the CDR3 is TGTGCCAGCAGTCCCCCGGCCCCATATCCAATCGGGGAGCTGTTTTTT. This encodes CASSPPAPYPIGELFF.

The chain employs TRBV15 and TRBJ2-7; D gene unclear. The ends were cut back, 4 bases at V and 3 bases at J, with 13 bases in the middle. There are 14 residues in the CDR3. Germline CDR1 LNHNV, CDR2 YYDKDF (reference sequence). CDR3 sequence reads: CATSKTDPLYEQYF. In nucleotides, the CDR3 is TGTGCCACCAGCAAAACCGACCCGCTCTACGAGCAGTACTTC.

The V and J genes are TRBV2 and TRBJ1-3; TRBD1 is a possible D gene (6 bases). Trimming took 4 bases from V and 3 from J, leaving 10 bases between them. The CDR3 is 14 amino acids. From germline, CDR1 is SNHLY and CDR2 FYNNEI. The CDR3 DNA reads as TGTGCCAGCAGTGGTTGGGGGCGTGGAAACACCATATATTTT. Encoded protein: CASSGWGRGNTIYF. The variable domain in full, with the rest retrieved from reference TRBV2 and TRBJ1-3, is EPEVTQTPSHQVTQMGQEVILRCVPISNHLYFYWYRQILGQKVEFLVSFYNNEISEKSEIFDDQFSVERPDGSNFTLKIRSTKLEDSAMYFCASSGWGRGNTIYFGEGSWLTVV.

This chain uses TRBV7-2 with TRBJ2-1; tentatively, D is TRBD2 (5 bases). Germline loops: CDR1 SGHTA, CDR2 FQGNSA. The CDR3 is 15 amino acids. Trimming left V 3 bases short and J 3 bases short, with 12 bases between. CDR3 nucleotides: TGTGCCAGCAGCTTGTTTCAGGACTTCTACAATGAGCAGTTCTTC. This encodes CASSLFQDFYNEQFF.

V and J are TRBV29-1 and TRBJ1-4, with TRBD1 as a possible D gene (6 bases). The CDR3 contains 13 residues. Germline CDR1 and CDR2: SQVTM and ANQGSEA. V was pared by 4 bases and J by 7 bases, with 13 bases between. CDR3 sequence reads: CSVGLGGLEKLFF. The CDR3, as DNA: TGCAGCGTTGGACTCGGGGGGCTTGAAAAACTGTTTTTT.

This clone occurred a few times. This chain uses TRBV10-3 with TRBJ2-5; either TRBD1 or TRBD2 may fit D (5 bases each). The V end was cut by 3 bases, the J end by 4 bases, with 15 bases between. This CDR3 is 15 amino acids long. Germline CDR1 ENHRY, CDR2 SYGVKD. CDR3 region: CAISETVGGAETQYF. CDR3 DNA: TGTGCCATCAGTGAAACTGTTGGGGGAGCAGAGACCCAGTACTTC.

The chain has TRBV10-3 and TRBJ1-2, with 11 positions matching TRBD1. Germline loops: CDR1 ENHRY, CDR2 SYGVKD. The CDR3 runs to 18 residues. J was trimmed by 2 bases and V by 2 bases; bases with no gene match: 10. The CDR3 DNA is TGTGCCATCAGTGAGCTGGGACAGGGGGTATTTGCAAACTATGGCTACACCTTC. As protein: CAISELGQGVFANYGYTF.

The chain recombines TRBV4-2 with TRBJ1-4; 7 bases agree with TRBD1. From germline, CDR1 is LGHNA and CDR2 YNFKEQ. The CDR3 has 16 amino acids. V shed 0 bases, J shed 8 bases, and the junction held 9 bases outside the gene matches. The CDR3 reads CASSQDGIGTVEKLFF. The CDR3 DNA reads TGTGCCAGCAGCCAAGATGGGATTGGGACAGTCGAAAAACTGTTTTTT.

The chain has TRBV11-2 and TRBJ2-1; 10 positions match TRBD2. The V gene end was trimmed by 3 bases and the J gene end by 3 bases; junction bases not matched to a gene: 2. The CDR3 runs 15 residues. Germline V CDR1 and CDR2: SGHAT, FQNNGV. CDR3 sequence reads: CASSFGTSDYNEQFF. DNA for the CDR3: TGTGCCAGCAGCTTCGGGACTAGCGACTACAATGAGCAGTTCTTC.

Details on this clone: Other nucleotide sequences from this sample produce the same CDR3. The rearrangement uses TRBV4-1 and TRBJ1-5, with D unclear. V was cut by 0 bases and J by 3 bases, with 9 bases left in between. The CDR3 consists of 15 residues. CDR1 and CDR2 (germline): MGHRA, YSYEKL. The CDR3 protein is CASSQDYPYNQPQHF. The DNA for the CDR3 is TGCGCCAGCAGCCAAGACTACCCTTACAATCAGCCCCAGCATTTT.

The chain recombines TRBV15 with TRBJ2-1; 8 nucleotides match TRBD2. CDR1 is LNHNV and CDR2 is YYDKDF in the germline V gene (reference sequence). The CDR3 contains 16 residues. Trimming cost V 2 bases and J 3 bases; bases outside gene matches: 6. The CDR3 region is CATSRRAGVFYNEQFF. For the CDR3, the DNA is TGTGCCACCAGCAGAAGAGCGGGAGTTTTCTACAATGAGCAGTTCTTC. The variable domain in full, with the rest retrieved from reference TRBV15 and TRBJ2-1, is DAMVIQNPRYQVTQFGKPVTLSCSQTLNHNVMYWYQQKSSQAPKLLFHYYDKDFNNEADTPDNFQSRRPNTSFCFLDIRSPGLGDTAMYLCATSRRAGVFYNEQFFGPGTRLTVL.

The chain couples TRBV29-1 to TRBJ1-1; tentatively, D is TRBD1 (5 bases). The CDR3 runs 13 residues. With 7 bases removed from V and 3 bases from J, the gap between germline ends came to 15 bases. Germline CDR1 SQVTM, CDR2 ANQGSEA. This chain's CDR3 is CSAGRGGDTEAFF. In nucleotides, the CDR3 is TGCAGCGCCGGGAGGGGAGGGGACACTGAAGCTTTCTTT.

The genes are TRBV7-9 and TRBJ2-2; D uncertain. The V end lost 5 bases, the J end lost 1 base, and 5 bases lay between the germline ends. Germline V gives CDR1 SEHNR, CDR2 FQNEAQ (reference sequence). This CDR3 comprises 13 residues. CDR3 DNA sequence: TGTGCCAGCAGCCCGGGGAACACCGGGGAGCTGTTTTTT. As protein: CASSPGNTGELFF.

CDR3 residues: CASRPGGGEQFF. The CDR3 nucleotides read TGTGCCAGCAGGCCAGGGGGGGGTGAGCAGTTCTTC. This chain joins TRBV6-6 and TRBJ2-1, with D perhaps assigned TRBD1 or TRBD2 (7 bases each). Trimming took off 6 bases at V and 9 bases at J, with 12 bases between the two ends. CDR3 length: 12 amino acids. Germline V gives CDR1 MNHNY, CDR2 SVGAGI (reference sequence).

The chain combines TRBV7-2 with TRBJ2-7; 10 bases line up with TRBD2. Germline CDR1 reads SGHTA; CDR2 reads FQGNSA. There are 14 residues in the CDR3. J gave up 4 bases and V 3 bases, and 3 bases lay outside the gene matches. The CDR3 sequence is CASSFSGGRYEQYF. The DNA of the CDR3 is TGTGCCAGCAGCTTTAGCGGGGGGCGATACGAGCAGTACTTC.

The J gene is TRBJ2-3, the V gene TRBV5-1; 13 bases map to TRBD2. V was pared by 2 bases and J by 1 base, with 16 bases of the junction left unmatched. Germline lookup yields CDR1 SGHRS and CDR2 YFSETQ. This CDR3 comprises 21 residues. The CDR3: CASSLSGTSGTWGRRTDTQYF. Here the CDR3 DNA reads TGCGCCAGCAGCTTATCCGGGACTAGCGGGACCTGGGGACGTCGCACAGATACGCAGTATTTT. Full variable domain (rest looked up from reference TRBV5-1 and TRBJ2-3): KAGVTQTPRYLIKTRGQQVTLSCSPISGHRSVSWYQQTPGQGLQFLFEYFSETQRNKGNFPGRFSGRQFSNSRSEMNVSTLELGDSALYLCASSLSGTSGTWGRRTDTQYFGPGTRLTVL.

This clone was seen a handful of times. The chain links TRBV4-1 to TRBJ2-3; 13 nucleotides align to TRBD2. Trimming cost V 1 base and J 3 bases; bases outside gene matches: 4. Looked up from germline, CDR1 is MGHRA and CDR2 is YSYEKL. This CDR3 has 17 residues. The CDR3 DNA follows: TGCGCCAGCAGCCAAGGGTGGACTAGCGGGAGTACAGATACGCAGTATTTT. This encodes CASSQGWTSGSTDTQYF.

This chain connects TRBV18 to TRBJ2-5, with D perhaps matching TRBD1 (6 bases). The CDR3 loop spans 14 amino acids. V lost 2 bases and J 7 bases, leaving 14 bases between the germline ends. CDR1 and CDR2 (germline): KGHSH, LQKENI. The CDR3 is CASSPEQGSGTQYF. In DNA form, the CDR3 reads TGTGCCAGCTCACCAGAGCAGGGGTCCGGGACCCAGTACTTC. The full variable domain, completed using reference TRBV18 and TRBJ2-5, is NAGVMQNPRHLVRRRGQEARLRCSPMKGHSHVYWYRQLPEEGLKFMVYLQKENIIDESGMPKERFSAEFPKEGPSILRIQQVVRGDSAAYFCASSPEQGSGTQYFGPGTRLLVL.

The chain employs TRBV7-3 and TRBJ2-2; no firm D call. V was cut by 6 bases and J by 6 bases, with 14 bases left in between. Germline-derived CDR1 and CDR2 are SGHTA and FQGTGA. This CDR3 is built from 14 residues. CDR3 sequence reads: CASSSTSSAGELFF. The DNA for the CDR3 is TGTGCCAGCAGTTCGACATCCTCGGCCGGGGAGCTGTTTTTT.

This chain links TRBV5-6 with TRBJ1-2, with no clear D. Germline CDR1 reads SGHDT; CDR2 reads YYEEEE. V lost 0 bases to trimming and J lost 8 bases, with 23 bases between them. The CDR3 totals 17 residues. CDR3 in DNA: TGTGCCAGCAGCTTGGTCCCAGGCGGCACCCAAACGGGAGGCTACACCTTC. Protein: CASSLVPGGTQTGGYTF.

On this clone itself: This sequence may be a read error, since a much larger clone differs from it by one base. V and J are TRBV25-1 and TRBJ2-1; 14 nucleotides agree with TRBD2. This CDR3 contains 15 residues. Per germline, CDR1 MGHDK and CDR2 SYGVNS. J was trimmed by 8 bases and V by 3 bases; bases with no gene match: 3. CDR3 in DNA: TGTGCCAGCAGTGAGGGGACTAGCGGGAGTTATGAGCAGTTCTTC. This gives the protein CASSEGTSGSYEQFF.

The chain uses TRBV6-1 and TRBJ2-5; 8 nucleotides agree with TRBD2. With V trimmed by 6 bases and J by 3 bases, 6 bases remained unmatched. Germline CDR1 reads MNHNS; CDR2 reads SASEGT. The CDR3 is 14 residues long. The CDR3 is CASSPGLEEETQYF. For the CDR3, the DNA is TGTGCCAGCAGCCCGGGACTAGAAGAAGAGACCCAGTACTTC.

The J gene is TRBJ2-1, the V gene TRBV5-1; 10 bases are a match to TRBD2. Germline V lookup: CDR1 SGHRS, CDR2 YFSETQ. The V and J ends lost 4 bases and 2 bases, in that order; junction bases with no gene match: 3. The CDR3 is made up of 15 amino acids. The CDR3 protein is CASSPTSGAYNEQFF. CDR3 bases: TGCGCCAGCAGCCCAACTAGCGGGGCCTACAATGAGCAGTTCTTC.